This T cell receptor beta chain was profiled in a study of T cell changes during pregnancy in multiple sclerosis. The CDR3 covers 14 residues. V lost 3 bases, J lost 0 bases, and 6 bases lay in between. Germline V CDR1 and CDR2: LNHDA, SQIVND (reference sequence). Only one count was recorded for this clone. Repertoires were generated with immunoSEQ multiplex PCR, while TCRdb's copy carries only in-frame clones and drops some. The top ten hold 4% to 6% of the sample, which has 46,000 or so clones, roughly 90% seen once. This sequence originates from a female donor in good health, enrolled as a control in a pregnancy study. The input for sequencing was peripheral blood, taken in the second trimester of pregnancy. This chain uses TRBV19 with TRBJ1-5; D is uncertain. The CDR3 DNA sequence: TGTGCCAGTAGTATTGGTAGTAGCAATCAGCCCCAGCATTTT. Amino acids: CASSIGSSNQPQHF.